The rows below give T cell receptor beta chains drawn from one sample of a study of T cells expressing NK-cell markers. From its re-call of the 5' RACE reads, TCRdb lists each CDR3 protein once, without DNA. Its table records 500,000 to 600,000 distinct CDR3 sequences. The sample taken for sequencing was blood T cells: a sorted CD56 or NKG2C T cell subset, CD4+ or CD8+ T cells, or bulk PBMC T cells (not recorded which). All receptors derive from a man aged 18-30 years in good health. The CDR3 runs from the conserved cysteine through the conserved F or W.

v_gene: TRBV27
j_gene: TRBJ2-2
CDR3aa: CASSSLAGAATGELFF

v_gene: TRBV6-5
j_gene: TRBJ2-7
CDR3aa: CASSPRLRRGAYEQYF

v_gene: TRBV7-2
j_gene: TRBJ1-1
CDR3aa: CASTGPSGEAFF

v_gene: TRBV7-2
j_gene: TRBJ2-7
CDR3aa: CASSLDGPGNEQYF

v_gene: TRBV7-9
j_gene: TRBJ2-4
CDR3aa: CASSQAGTKNIQYF

v_gene: TRBV29-1
j_gene: TRBJ2-1
CDR3aa: CSVEGTVIREQFF

v_gene: TRBV20-1
j_gene: TRBJ2-1
CDR3aa: CSARDVRVYNEQFF

v_gene: TRBV11-2
j_gene: TRBJ2-2
CDR3aa: CASSLDPRGRGELFF

v_gene: TRBV7-8
j_gene: TRBJ2-3
CDR3aa: CASSLKRVADTQYF

v_gene: TRBV28
j_gene: TRBJ2-5
CDR3aa: CASESETGQETQYF

v_gene: TRBV12-3/TRBV12-4
j_gene: TRBJ2-3
CDR3aa: CASSGRGYSDTQYF

v_gene: TRBV12-3/TRBV12-4
j_gene: TRBJ2-1
CDR3aa: CASSLGGGPHNEQFF

v_gene: TRBV7-6
j_gene: TRBJ2-5
CDR3aa: CASSLAPGLAAVFTYF